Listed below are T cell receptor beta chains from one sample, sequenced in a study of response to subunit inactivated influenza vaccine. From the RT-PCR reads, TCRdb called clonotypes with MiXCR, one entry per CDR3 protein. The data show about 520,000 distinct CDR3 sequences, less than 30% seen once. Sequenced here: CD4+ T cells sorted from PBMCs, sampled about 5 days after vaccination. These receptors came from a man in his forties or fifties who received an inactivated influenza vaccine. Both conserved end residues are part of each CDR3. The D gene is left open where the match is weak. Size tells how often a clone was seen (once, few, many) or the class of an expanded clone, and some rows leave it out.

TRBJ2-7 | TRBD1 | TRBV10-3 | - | TGTGCCACTAGTGAGGGACAGGCGAGCATATACGAGCAGTACTTC | CATSEGQASIYEQYF
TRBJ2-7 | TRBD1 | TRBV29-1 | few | TGCAGCGTAACCAAGAACAGGGGCGAGCAGTACTTC | CSVTKNRGEQYF
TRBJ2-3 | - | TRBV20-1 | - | TGCAGTGCTCGATTCACAGATACGCAGTATTTT | CSARFTDTQYF
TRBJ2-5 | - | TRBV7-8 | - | TGTGCCAGCAGCGCGAAGAGGGTTCAGGTTGGTGAGACCCAGTACTTC | CASSAKRVQVGETQYF
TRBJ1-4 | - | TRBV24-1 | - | TGTGCCACCAGTGATTCCCGGGAAAAACTGTTTTTT | CATSDSREKLFF
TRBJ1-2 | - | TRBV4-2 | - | TGTGCCAGCAGCCCCACGGTGGAAGGGGCTGGTGGCTACACCTTC | CASSPTVEGAGGYTF
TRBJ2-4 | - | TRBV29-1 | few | TGCAGCGTTGCAAAGGGCAGCATTCAGTACTTC | CSVAKGSIQYF
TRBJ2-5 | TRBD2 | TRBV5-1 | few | TGCGCCAGCAGCGATGGTGCTAGCGGGCGAAAAGAGACCCAGTACTTC | CASSDGASGRKETQYF
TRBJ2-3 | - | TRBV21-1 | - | TGTGCCAGCAGCAAAGCGGGGGGCCGGCCCACAGATACGCAGTATTTT | CASSKAGGRPTDTQYF
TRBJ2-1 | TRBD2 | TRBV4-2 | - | TGTGCCAGCAGCCGAACGGGACTAGCAGTAGACAATGAGCAGTTCTTC | CASSRTGLAVDNEQFF
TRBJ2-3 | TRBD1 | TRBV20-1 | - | TGCAGTGCACTATGGACAGGGTCAAGCACAGATACGCAGTATTTT | CSALWTGSSTDTQYF
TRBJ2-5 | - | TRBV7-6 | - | TGTGCCAGCAGTTCCGAAGCCGGGCTGTACCAAGAGACCCAGTACTTC | CASSSEAGLYQETQYF
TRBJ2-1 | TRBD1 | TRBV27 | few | TGTGCCAGCAGAACGTCCCTCTTGACAGGGTCGCGCGAGCAGTTCTTC | CASRTSLLTGSREQFF
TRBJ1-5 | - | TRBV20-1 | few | TGCAGTGCTAGGATGCCTGGGGGGCAGCCCCAGCATTTT | CSARMPGGQPQHF
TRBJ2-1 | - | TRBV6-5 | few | TGTGCCAGCAGTTCGGACATAGACAATGAGCAGTTCTTC | CASSSDIDNEQFF
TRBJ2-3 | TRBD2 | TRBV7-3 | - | TGTGCCAGCAGCTCCCTTCCCGGACTAGCGGGAGGGCCGACGGCAGATACGCAGTATTTT | CASSSLPGLAGGPTADTQYF
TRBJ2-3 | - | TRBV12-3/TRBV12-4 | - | TGTGCCAGCAGTCGCGGGGCTTATGATTTCACAGATACGCAGTATTTT | CASSRGAYDFTDTQYF
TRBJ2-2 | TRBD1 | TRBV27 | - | TGTGCCAGCAGGCAGGACAGGGGGCACACCGGGGAGCTGTTTTTT | CASRQDRGHTGELFF
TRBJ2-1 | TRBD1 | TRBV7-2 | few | TGTGCCAGCAGCTTAGCCCCCGGGACAGGGGTCCTGCGGAGTGAGCAGTTCTTC | CASSLAPGTGVLRSEQFF
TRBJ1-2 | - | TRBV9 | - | TGTGCCAGCAGCCCCGACATGTATGGCTACACCTTC | CASSPDMYGYTF
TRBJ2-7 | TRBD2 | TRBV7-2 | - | TGTGCCAGCAGCGAACTAGCGGGAGGACTTTCGGGATACGAGCAGTACTTC | CASSELAGGLSGYEQYF
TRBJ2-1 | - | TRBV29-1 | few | TGCAGCGTTTGGGGGGACCCCTACAATGAGCAGTTCTTC | CSVWGDPYNEQFF
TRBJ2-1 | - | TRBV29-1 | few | TGCAGCGTTGCGGTTGGGGGTCGGGTCGGCAATGAGCAGTTCTTC | CSVAVGGRVGNEQFF
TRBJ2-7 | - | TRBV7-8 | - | TGTGCCAGCAGCCCTGGGGCCGTCCTCTACGAGCAGTACTTC | CASSPGAVLYEQYF
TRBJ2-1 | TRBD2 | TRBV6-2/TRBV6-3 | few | TGTGCCAGCAGCACACGCTTGGGACTAGCGGGAGACAATGAGCAGTTCTTC | CASSTRLGLAGDNEQFF
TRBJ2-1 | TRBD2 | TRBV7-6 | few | TGTGCCAGCAGCCTTCAAGCGGGGGCGTACAATGAGCAGTTCTTC | CASSLQAGAYNEQFF
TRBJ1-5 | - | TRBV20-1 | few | TGCAGTGCTAGGGCCTCTTCGGGGGCTAATCAGCCCCAGCATTTT | CSARASSGANQPQHF
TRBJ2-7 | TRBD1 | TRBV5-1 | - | TGCGCCAGCAGCCCCTCCCCCGGGACAGGGGTCCACGAGCAGTACTTC | CASSPSPGTGVHEQYF
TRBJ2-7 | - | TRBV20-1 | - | TGCAGTGCCCGTGGGGGGTTAAACGAGCAGTACTTC | CSARGGLNEQYF
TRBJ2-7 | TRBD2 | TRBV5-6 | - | TGTGCCAGCAGCCCACGGACTAGCGGGAGGCGATCCTACGAGCAGTACTTC | CASSPRTSGRRSYEQYF
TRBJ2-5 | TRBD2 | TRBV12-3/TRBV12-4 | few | TGTGCCAGCAGTCCAACCCCGGTTCTAGCGGGGGGGGCTGGGTACTTC | CASSPTPVLAGGAGYF